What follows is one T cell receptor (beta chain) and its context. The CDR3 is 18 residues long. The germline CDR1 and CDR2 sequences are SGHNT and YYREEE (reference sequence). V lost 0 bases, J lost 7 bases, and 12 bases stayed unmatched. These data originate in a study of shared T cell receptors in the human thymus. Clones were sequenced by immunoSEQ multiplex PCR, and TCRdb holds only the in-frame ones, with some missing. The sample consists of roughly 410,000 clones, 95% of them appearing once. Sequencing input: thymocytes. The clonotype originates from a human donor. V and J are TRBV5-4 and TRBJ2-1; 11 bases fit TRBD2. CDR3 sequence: CASSLGLAGNHLWNEQFF. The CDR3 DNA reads TGTGCCAGCAGCTTGGGACTAGCGGGAAACCACCTCTGGAATGAGCAGTTCTTC.